One sample yielded the 12 T cell receptor beta chains listed below, sequenced in a study of T cell responses to AZD1222 COVID-19 vaccine (dated by TCRdb to about 2021). The meaning of the sample's time point label: baseline before first vaccination. The library was produced with the immunoSEQ multiplex PCR assay. TCRdb carries this immuneACCESS record with in-frame sequences only. Its versions omit some clonotypes, under half of them owing to an unresolved V gene in the studies checked, with the rest unexplained. This sample holds more than 110,000 clones; roughly 90% were observed only once. The top ten clonotypes cover roughly 5% of the sample. The sequenced sample was peripheral blood, obtained on day 0 of AZD1222 vaccination. Receptor source: an adult in good health.

This chain connects TRBV2 to TRBJ1-5; no firm D call. Per germline, CDR1 SNHLY and CDR2 FYNNEI. The CDR3 is 12 amino acids. V was trimmed by 7 bases and J by 4 bases, leaving 8 bases between them. CDR3 sequence: CASTRQNQPQHF. CDR3 nucleotides: TGTGCCAGCACTCGGCAGAATCAGCCCCAGCATTTT.

The rearrangement joins TRBV28 to TRBJ1-6; weak D call: TRBD1 (6 bases). The V end lost 6 bases, the J end lost 7 bases, and 7 bases lay between the germline ends. Germline CDR1 is MDHEN and CDR2 is SYDVKM. The CDR3 contains 12 residues. Here the CDR3 DNA reads TGTGCCAGCAGCCAGGGGAATTCACCCCTCCACTTT. Encoded protein: CASSQGNSPLHF.

This clone was found once. The chain combines TRBV9 with TRBJ2-7, with D possibly matching TRBD1 (6 bases). From germline, CDR1 is SGDLS and CDR2 YYNGEE. The ends were cut back, 3 bases at V and 1 base at J, with 17 bases in the middle. This CDR3 region has 16 residues. CDR3 loop: CASSARGSAVSYEQYF. The DNA for the CDR3 is TGTGCCAGCAGCGCTAGGGGGAGCGCAGTATCCTACGAGCAGTACTTC.

This clone was picked up one time. In the same sample, other DNA sequences code for this CDR3. This chain uses TRBV28 with TRBJ2-7; D not resolved. V lost 3 bases and J 2 bases, leaving 8 bases between the germline ends. The CDR3 consists of 13 residues. CDR1 is MDHEN, CDR2 SYDVKM, per germline. For the CDR3, the DNA is TGTGCCAGCAGTTTCGGTGGTCCCTACGAGCAGTACTTC. Translating gives CASSFGGPYEQYF.

The chain carries TRBV2 and TRBJ1-5; no firm D call. CDR1 is SNHLY and CDR2 is FYNNEI in the germline V gene. The germline V and J ends were trimmed by 5 bases and 3 bases, with 17 bases remaining between them. The CDR3 loop spans 16 amino acids. The CDR3 nucleotides are TGTGCCAGCAGTAGAGCCCGGGCGGCCGCCAATCAGCCCCAGCATTTT. Protein product: CASSRARAAANQPQHF.

The chain couples TRBV10-3 to TRBJ2-2, with D possibly being TRBD1 (6 bases). The ends were cut back, 4 bases at V and 2 bases at J, with 20 bases in the middle. The CDR3 totals 18 residues. Germline-derived CDR1 and CDR2 are ENHRY and SYGVKD. The CDR3 DNA sequence: TGTGCCATCAGTGGCCCCCCCAGGCAGGGGCCAAACACCGGGGAGCTGTTTTTT. Its translation: CAISGPPRQGPNTGELFF.

The chain has TRBV19 and TRBJ2-3, with TRBD1 identical over 8 bases. The germline V gene has CDR1 LNHDA and CDR2 SQIVND (reference sequence). This CDR3 has 14 amino acids. V shed 5 bases and J 5 bases; nucleotides not matched to a gene: 6. DNA of the CDR3: TGTGCCAGTAGTCTGGCAGGGGGCATAGATACGCAGTATTTT. Translated, it gives CASSLAGGIDTQYF.

This clone was detected once. CDR3 region: CASSPPVAGSTDTQYF. The CDR3 DNA follows: TGTGCCAGCTCACCACCCGTTGCGGGTAGCACAGATACGCAGTATTTT. The chain uses TRBV18 and TRBJ2-3; a weak D match, TRBD2 (5 bases). Trimming left V 0 bases short and J 0 bases short, with 10 bases between. From germline, CDR1 is KGHSH and CDR2 LQKENI. The CDR3 has 16 residues.

The V call is TRBV6-2 or TRBV6-3, the J call TRBJ2-1; TRBD1 matches 10 bases. From germline, CDR1 is MNHEY and CDR2 SVGEGT. This CDR3 comprises 19 residues. V was pared by 0 bases and J by 1 base, with 9 bases of the junction left unmatched. The CDR3 nucleotides are TGTGCCAGCAGTTACTCGATCTCTTTGGACAGGGGGTCCTACAATGAGCAGTTCTTC. Its protein is CASSYSISLDRGSYNEQFF.

The rearrangement links TRBV6-5 to TRBJ1-2, with TRBD1 as a possible D gene (5 bases). This CDR3 comprises 15 residues. V was cut by 4 bases and J by 6 bases, with 18 bases left in between. Germline V gene data show CDR1 as MNHEY and CDR2 as SVGAGI. The CDR3 DNA follows: TGTGCCAGCAGTTTGACAGTCACCCCGAGCCATGGCTACACCTTC. Amino acids: CASSLTVTPSHGYTF.

A word on this clone: Other DNA sequences in the same sample also yield this CDR3. The genes are TRBV28 and TRBJ1-2; D possibly corresponds to TRBD1 (6 bases). The CDR3 has 14 amino acids. V gave up 5 bases and J gave up 5 bases, with 15 bases separating them. The germline V gene encodes CDR1 MDHEN and CDR2 SYDVKM. The CDR3 bases are TGTGCCAGCAGTCCCAGGGGTCGTGGATATGGCTACACCTTC. It codes for CASSPRGRGYGYTF.

This chain joins TRBV5-6 and TRBJ2-4; weak D call: TRBD2 (5 bases). In germline, CDR1 is SGHDT, CDR2 YYEEEE. Trimming shortened V by 4 bases and J by 1 base, and 9 bases separated the two germline ends. This CDR3 is 14 amino acids long. In DNA form, the CDR3 reads TGTGCCAGCAGCCGCCGAGGGGCCAAAAACATTCAGTACTTC. This codes for CASSRRGAKNIQYF. Full variable domain (missing parts from reference TRBV5-6 and TRBJ2-4): DAGVTQSPTHLIKTRGQQVTLRCSPKSGHDTVSWYQQALGQGPQFIFQYYEEEERQRGNFPDRFSGHQFPNYSSELNVNALLLGDSALYLCASSRRGAKNIQYFGAGTRLSVL.